One sample yielded the 9 T cell receptor beta chains listed below, sequenced in a study of blood T cell repertoires in COVID-19. Sequencing used immunoSEQ multiplex PCR; TCRdb keeps in-frame clones, though not all of them. The sample lists about 280,000 clones; approximately 86% were seen once. The sample taken for sequencing was peripheral blood. Source of these receptors: a woman aged 30 to 39 who had recovered from COVID-19.

This chain connects TRBV7-3 to TRBJ2-7, with 9 bases aligning to TRBD2. This CDR3 spans 13 amino acids. CDR1 SGHTA and CDR2 FQGTGA come from the germline V gene. V gave up 5 bases and J gave up 12 bases; unmatched junction bases: 11. Here the CDR3 DNA reads TGTGCCAGCAGCCAATCCCCTAGCGGGATTCTGTACTTC. Its protein is CASSQSPSGILYF.

The chain joins TRBV11-2 to TRBJ2-4; 14 bases line up with TRBD2. Trimming at V came to 5 bases and at J to 5 bases, leaving 5 bases not matched to a gene. Per germline, CDR1 SGHAT and CDR2 FQNNGV. The CDR3 consists of 16 residues. CDR3 sequence reads: CASSIGTSGRENIQYF. CDR3 sequence (DNA): TGTGCCAGCAGCATTGGGACTAGCGGGAGAGAAAACATTCAGTACTTC.

The genes are TRBV3-1 (or the pseudogene TRBV3-2) and TRBJ1-3; no clear D. The CDR3 runs to 14 residues. Trimming took 2 bases from V and 2 from J, leaving 7 bases between them. From germline, CDR1 is LGHDT and CDR2 YNNKEL (reference sequence). The CDR3 nucleotides are TGTGCCAGCAGCCAAAGTGGCCCTGGAAACACCATATATTTT. Translation gives CASSQSGPGNTIYF.

The rearrangement joins TRBV7-6 to TRBJ2-7, with D possibly matching TRBD1 (5 bases). With 2 bases removed from V and 2 bases from J, the gap between germline ends came to 7 bases. This CDR3 has 13 residues. The germline CDR1 and CDR2 sequences are SGHVS and FNYEAQ. The CDR3 DNA sequence: TGTGCCAGCAGCTTACAGGGAACCTACGAGCAGTACTTC. Translated: CASSLQGTYEQYF. Using reference TRBV7-6 and TRBJ2-7 for the parts outside the CDR3, the full variable domain is GAGVSQSPRYKVTKRGQDVALRCDPISGHVSLYWYRQALGQGPEFLTYFNYEAQQDKSGLPNDRFSAERPEGSISTLTIQRTEQRDSAMYRCASSLQGTYEQYFGPGTRLTVT.

This clone was recorded once. The chain employs TRBV10-3 and TRBJ2-1; unclear D gene. With 5 bases removed from V and 3 bases from J, the gap between germline ends came to 5 bases. The germline gives CDR1 ENHRY, CDR2 SYGVKD. The CDR3 has 12 amino acids. CDR3 sequence: CAISSFYNEQFF. The CDR3 DNA reads TGTGCCATCAGTTCCTTCTACAATGAGCAGTTCTTC.

Concerning this clone itself: The junction departs from germline at one end; a sequencing error may be responsible. The CDR3: CSFDRGVETQYF. The DNA of the CDR3 is TGCAGCTTTGACAGGGGGGTGGAGACCCAGTACTTC. The chain is built from TRBV29-1 and TRBJ2-5; 9 positions agree with TRBD1. This CDR3 region has 12 residues. Per the germline V gene, CDR1 is SQVTM and CDR2 is ANQGSEA.

This clone was counted a few times. The chain recombines TRBV27 with TRBJ1-1; the D gene is possibly TRBD1 (5 bases). Germline lookup yields CDR1 MNHEY and CDR2 SMNVEV (reference sequence). CDR3 size: 12 residues. V lost 3 bases to trimming and J lost 6 bases, with 8 bases between them. CDR3 sequence reads: CASSFAGAEAFF. The CDR3, as DNA: TGTGCCAGCAGTTTCGCGGGGGCTGAAGCTTTCTTT.

As for this clone: Different DNA sequences within this sample yield the same CDR3. V and J are TRBV11-2 and TRBJ2-1; a weak D match, TRBD2 (5 bases). The germline V and J ends were trimmed by 1 base and 8 bases, with 9 bases remaining between them. CDR1 SGHAT and CDR2 FQNNGV come from the germline V gene. This CDR3 is 13 amino acids long. Here the CDR3 reads CASSLAGEDEQFF. The CDR3 DNA sequence: TGTGCCAGCAGCTTAGCCGGGGAAGATGAGCAGTTCTTC.

This clone was detected once. The gene calls are TRBV6-5 and TRBJ1-1; 8 nucleotides match TRBD1. This CDR3 is built from 13 residues. Germline V gene sequence: CDR1 MNHEY, CDR2 SVGAGI. J was trimmed by 5 bases and V by 5 bases; bases with no gene match: 4. The CDR3 DNA sequence: TGTGCCAGCAGTCTCCGACAGGGGACTGAAGCTTTCTTT. This codes for CASSLRQGTEAFF.